The 31 T cell receptor beta chains in this list originate from one sample, sequenced in a study of cytotoxic CD8 clonotypes in ibrutinib-treated CLL. Using immunoSEQ multiplex PCR, the repertoire was profiled, and TCRdb retains in-frame clones only, with some absent. The sample lists approximately 170,000 clones; about 88% were seen once. The sample was PBMCs, taken at disease progression, from a patient treated with ibrutinib. These TCRs come from a human donor with chronic lymphocytic leukemia.

This clone has only a few counts. The chain links TRBV27 to TRBJ2-7; 9 nucleotides match TRBD1. This CDR3 has 12 residues. Per germline, CDR1 MNHEY and CDR2 SMNVEV (reference sequence). V trimming: 6 bases; J trimming: 5 bases; junction bases outside the gene matches: 2. This CDR3 reads CASRDRGHEQYF. The DNA for the CDR3 is TGTGCCAGCAGGGACAGGGGTCACGAGCAGTACTTC.

The V call is TRBV27, the J call TRBJ2-4; D might be TRBD1 (6 bases). This CDR3 is built from 16 residues. Per the germline V gene, CDR1 is MNHEY and CDR2 is SMNVEV (reference sequence). The V end lost 4 bases, the J end lost 11 bases, and 24 bases lay between the germline ends. CDR3 sequence (DNA): TGTGCCAGCAGTTCCCGACAGGTTGGGTTCGATGTGGTTCAGTACTTC. It codes for CASSSRQVGFDVVQYF.

The gene calls are TRBV6-5 and TRBJ2-1, with TRBD1 matching over 9 bases. This CDR3 spans 15 amino acids. V lost 4 bases to trimming and J lost 8 bases; unmatched junction nucleotides: 9. CDR1 MNHEY and CDR2 SVGAGI come from the germline V gene. The chain's CDR3 is CASSWRTGEYHEQFF. The CDR3 DNA is TGTGCCAGCAGTTGGAGGACAGGGGAGTATCATGAGCAGTTCTTC.

V usage is TRBV6-1 and J usage is TRBJ2-3, with 9 nucleotides matching TRBD1. CDR3 length: 17 residues. V lost 0 bases and J lost 7; bases outside the gene matches: 11. In germline, CDR1 is MNHNS, CDR2 SASEGT. In nucleotides, the CDR3 is TGTGCCAGCAGTGAAGCCTGGACAGGGGTTACCATGTATACGCAGTATTTT. Amino acid sequence: CASSEAWTGVTMYTQYF.

This clone is a singleton in its sample. This chain uses TRBV28 with TRBJ1-3; D unresolved. CDR1 and CDR2 (germline): MDHEN, SYDVKM. Deletions cut 6 bases from V and 1 base from J, with 13 bases between. The CDR3 totals 15 residues. The CDR3 coding sequence is TGTGCCAGCAGCCCCGTTTGGGAGTCTGGAAACACCATATATTTT. This codes for CASSPVWESGNTIYF.

This clone has a single count. The chain joins TRBV5-1 to TRBJ2-1, with 7 nucleotides matching TRBD2. The CDR3 covers 12 residues. Germline V gene data show CDR1 as SGHRS and CDR2 as YFSETQ. V lost 4 bases to trimming and J lost 7 bases; unmatched junction nucleotides: 2. Here the CDR3 reads CASSRTRNEQFF. CDR3 coding DNA: TGCGCCAGCAGCCGGACTAGGAATGAGCAGTTCTTC.

The J gene is TRBJ1-2, the V gene TRBV5-4; TRBD1 matches at 7 bases. With V trimmed by 3 bases and J by 0 bases, 8 bases remained unmatched. The germline gives CDR1 SGHNT, CDR2 YYREEE (reference sequence). The CDR3 extends over 16 amino acids. In DNA form, the CDR3 reads TGTGCCAGCAGCTCCCCGGACAGGAGAGCTAACTATGGCTACACCTTC. This sequence encodes CASSSPDRRANYGYTF.

The chain joins TRBV19 to TRBJ1-3; D unresolved. The CDR3 length is 16 residues. CDR1 is LNHDA and CDR2 is SQIVND in the germline V gene (reference sequence). V gave up 1 base and J gave up 0 bases, with 10 bases separating them. In DNA, the CDR3 is TGTGCCAGTAGTATAGGAGCGGGATTCTCTGGAAACACCATATATTTT. This gives the protein CASSIGAGFSGNTIYF. Using reference TRBV19 and TRBJ1-3 for the parts outside the CDR3, the full variable domain is DGGITQSPKYLFRKEGQNVTLSCEQNLNHDAMYWYRQDPGQGLRLIYYSQIVNDFQKGDIAEGYSVSREKKESFPLTVTSAQKNPTAFYLCASSIGAGFSGNTIYFGEGSWLTVV.

This rearrangement joins TRBV27 to TRBJ2-1; no firm D call. V was clipped by 7 bases and J by 9 bases, with 10 bases between them. Germline CDR1 MNHEY, CDR2 SMNVEV (reference sequence). This CDR3 is built from 11 residues. The CDR3 DNA is TGTGCCAGCACGGGCTGGGCTGAGCAGTTCTTC. Translated: CASTGWAEQFF.

This chain links TRBV5-4 with TRBJ2-7; 7 bases fit TRBD1. The CDR3 has 13 residues. Germline CDR1 is SGHNT and CDR2 is YYREEE (reference sequence). The V gene end was trimmed by 1 base and the J gene end by 2 bases; junction bases not matched to a gene: 0. The CDR3 DNA reads as TGTGCCAGCAGCTTGACAGGGGCCTACGAGCAGTACTTC. As protein: CASSLTGAYEQYF.

This chain joins TRBV7-2 and TRBJ2-5; TRBD2 might be the D (7 bases). CDR1 is SGHTA and CDR2 is FQGNSA in the germline V gene. V was cut by 1 base and J by 7 bases, with 19 bases left in between. This CDR3 spans 16 amino acids. In DNA form, the CDR3 reads TGTGCCAGCAGCTTAGTGGGCGGGGGCAATGTAGGGACCCAGTACTTC. Its translation is CASSLVGGGNVGTQYF.

The chain combines TRBV20-1 with TRBJ1-3; D gene uncertain. Germline V gives CDR1 DFQATT, CDR2 SNEGSKA (reference sequence). Deletions cut 4 bases from V and 2 bases from J, with 3 bases between. The CDR3 contains 11 residues. The CDR3 sequence is CSATTGNTIYF. CDR3 nucleotides: TGCAGTGCTACCACTGGAAACACCATATATTTT.

The rearrangement joins TRBV7-9 to TRBJ1-4; TRBD1 matches 8 bases. CDR1 is SEHNR and CDR2 is FQNEAQ in the germline V gene (reference sequence). Trimming at V came to 8 bases and at J to 8 bases, leaving 7 bases not matched to a gene. The CDR3 loop spans 13 amino acids. CDR3: CASVGQGEEKLFF. CDR3 bases: TGTGCCAGCGTAGGACAGGGAGAGGAAAAACTGTTTTTT. Using reference TRBV7-9 and TRBJ1-4 for the parts outside the CDR3, the full variable domain is DTGVSQNPRHKITKRGQNVTFRCDPISEHNRLYWYRQTLGQGPEFLTYFQNEAQLEKSRLLSDRFSAERPKGSFSTLEIQRTEQGDSAMYLCASVGQGEEKLFFGSGTQLSVL.

This clone was observed once. The genes are TRBV11-3 and TRBJ2-7, with D hard to call. This CDR3 has 12 amino acids. V lost 4 bases and J lost 5, with 9 bases in between. Germline CDR1 and CDR2: SGHNT and YENEEA. CDR3 region: CASSSFPDEQYF. The CDR3 coding sequence is TGTGCCAGCAGCTCGTTCCCCGACGAGCAGTACTTC.

The chain employs TRBV6-5 and TRBJ1-1; D unresolved. Germline V gene data show CDR1 as MNHEY and CDR2 as SVGAGI. V lost 5 bases and J lost 11, with 15 bases in between. This CDR3 region has 12 residues. CDR3 protein: CASSAVEAGAFF. CDR3 in DNA: TGTGCCAGCAGTGCCGTTGAGGCTGGGGCTTTCTTT.

The rearrangement uses TRBV27 and TRBJ2-2; 7 bases map to TRBD1. CDR1 is MNHEY, CDR2 SMNVEV, per germline (reference sequence). CDR3 size: 15 residues. With V trimmed by 8 bases and J by 4 bases, 10 bases remained unmatched. The CDR3 DNA sequence: TGTGCCAGCCGAGAAACCGGGACAGCCACCGGGGAGCTGTTTTTT. It yields the protein CASRETGTATGELFF.

Worth noting for this clone: The same CDR3 also results from other DNA sequences found in this sample. The V call is TRBV19, the J call TRBJ1-5, with 9 bases aligning to TRBD1. This CDR3 comprises 15 residues. The ends lost 5 bases at V and 4 bases at J; junction bases unmatched: 6. Germline V gene lookup returns CDR1 LNHDA and CDR2 SQIVND (reference sequence). In DNA form, the CDR3 reads TGTGCCAGTAGTGCCGACAGGGGGGGAAATCAGCCCCAGCATTTT. Translation: CASSADRGGNQPQHF.

This clone was detected once. CDR3 region: CASSEAVRLADDNEQFF. The CDR3 region has the DNA TGTGCCAGCAGTGAAGCGGTCAGACTAGCGGACGACAATGAGCAGTTCTTC. The V call is TRBV2, the J call TRBJ2-1; 9 bases are shared with TRBD2. Germline loops: CDR1 SNHLY, CDR2 FYNNEI. The CDR3 has 17 residues. The V gene end was trimmed by 0 bases and the J gene end by 5 bases; junction bases not matched to a gene: 8.

The chain carries TRBV5-6 and TRBJ1-2; tentative D call: TRBD1 (5 bases). Germline CDR1 reads SGHDT; CDR2 reads YYEEEE. The CDR3 has 14 amino acids. The V end lost 2 bases, the J end lost 3 bases, and 11 bases lay between the germline ends. The CDR3 bases are TGTGCCAGCAGCTTATATGGGACGGACTATGGCTACACCTTC. Amino acids: CASSLYGTDYGYTF. Filled out from reference TRBV5-6 and TRBJ1-2, the complete variable domain reads DAGVTQSPTHLIKTRGQQVTLRCSPKSGHDTVSWYQQALGQGPQFIFQYYEEEERQRGNFPDRFSGHQFPNYSSELNVNALLLGDSALYLCASSLYGTDYGYTFGSGTRLTVV.

This chain links TRBV20-1 with TRBJ1-1; no definite D call. Germline values: CDR1 DFQATT, CDR2 SNEGSKA (reference sequence). Trimming removed 4 bases at V and 6 bases at J, with 9 bases between. There are 11 residues in the CDR3. CDR3 in DNA: TGCAGTGCTAATTCTGGGGCTGAAGCTTTCTTT. Its protein is CSANSGAEAFF.

This chain connects TRBV7-3 to TRBJ2-1, with TRBD1 matching over 8 bases. V trimming: 5 bases; J trimming: 5 bases; junction bases outside the gene matches: 8. This CDR3 has 15 residues. Germline V gene data show CDR1 as SGHTA and CDR2 as FQGTGA. CDR3 nucleotides: TGTGCCAGCAGCAGACAGGGGATGAGGGACAATGAGCAGTTCTTC. Protein: CASSRQGMRDNEQFF.

The chain employs TRBV19 and TRBJ1-4; 8 bases fit TRBD1. Germline V gene lookup returns CDR1 LNHDA and CDR2 SQIVND (reference sequence). This CDR3 is built from 15 residues. The junction had 10 bases not matched to a gene; V was cut back by 5 bases and J by 8 bases. CDR3 DNA: TGTGCCAGTAGTCATCTGGACAGGGCTGGGGAAAAACTGTTTTTT. This gives the protein CASSHLDRAGEKLFF.

V gene TRBV27 combines with J gene TRBJ1-2, with D maybe TRBD1 (6 bases). The V gene lost 1 base and the J gene lost 2 bases, with 23 bases spanning the gap. CDR1 and CDR2 (germline): MNHEY, SMNVEV (reference sequence). This CDR3 has 19 amino acids. The DNA of the CDR3 is TGTGCCAGCAGTTTATGGGGGGCCTACGAACGGACGGAGAACTATGGCTACACCTTC. Its protein product is CASSLWGAYERTENYGYTF.

This rearrangement joins TRBV28 to TRBJ2-3; 10 bases align to TRBD2. Trimming at V came to 4 bases and at J to 1 base, leaving 2 bases not matched to a gene. Germline V lookup: CDR1 MDHEN, CDR2 SYDVKM. This CDR3 has 15 amino acids. In DNA form, the CDR3 reads TGTGCCAGCAGTTACGGACTAGCGGGCACAGATACGCAGTATTTT. Translating it yields CASSYGLAGTDTQYF. Combining the CDR3 with reference TRBV28 and TRBJ2-3 gives the whole variable domain DVKVTQSSRYLVKRTGEKVFLECVQDMDHENMFWYRQDPGLGLRLIYFSYDVKMKEKGDIPEGYSVSREKKERFSLILESASTNQTSMYLCASSYGLAGTDTQYFGPGTRLTVL.

The rearrangement links TRBV11-3 to TRBJ2-7; 11 bases line up with TRBD2. With 0 bases clipped from V and 2 bases from J, the junction kept 6 bases outside the gene matches. Germline-derived CDR1 and CDR2 are SGHNT and YENEEA. The CDR3 runs 17 residues. The CDR3 region is CASSLDRTTSGTYEQYF. The CDR3 nucleotides read TGTGCCAGCAGCTTAGATAGGACGACTAGCGGGACCTACGAGCAGTACTTC.

The CDR3 nucleotides are TGTGCCAGCAGTGACCTCTTGGCGGAAAGCTACGAGCAGTACTTC. It translates to CASSDLLAESYEQYF. The rearrangement links TRBV2 to TRBJ2-7; D not resolved. Trimming took 3 bases from V and 3 from J, leaving 15 bases between them. This CDR3 is built from 15 residues. Germline values: CDR1 SNHLY, CDR2 FYNNEI.

The J gene is TRBJ1-2, the V gene TRBV30, with a possible D match to TRBD1 (5 bases). Deletions cut 5 bases from V and 3 bases from J, with 16 bases between. This CDR3 has 14 amino acids. The V gene's germline CDR1 is GTSNPN and CDR2 SVGIG (reference sequence). CDR3 DNA: TGTGCCTGGTCCGCTCGGGGCGTCGACTATGGCTACACCTTC. Translating gives CAWSARGVDYGYTF. The entire variable domain, with the rest obtained from reference TRBV30 and TRBJ1-2, is as follows: SQTIHQWPATLVQPVGSPLSLECTVEGTSNPNLYWYRQAAGRGLQLLFYSVGIGQISSEVPQNLSASRPQDRQFILSSKKLLLSDSGFYLCAWSARGVDYGYTFGSGTRLTVV.

V is TRBV25-1 and J is TRBJ2-3, with TRBD2 matching 11 bases. The CDR3 length is 18 residues. Looked up from germline, CDR1 is MGHDK and CDR2 is SYGVNS. Trimming removed 0 bases from V and 3 bases from J; junction bases left unmatched: 8. CDR3 in amino acids: CASSEYRLAGLFTDTQYF. The DNA of the CDR3 is TGTGCCAGCAGTGAATACAGACTAGCGGGATTATTTACAGATACGCAGTATTTT.

The rearrangement joins TRBV19 to TRBJ2-7; the D gene is possibly TRBD2 (6 bases). Trimming left V 5 bases short and J 0 bases short, with 17 bases between. The CDR3 covers 16 residues. Germline values: CDR1 LNHDA, CDR2 SQIVND (reference sequence). The CDR3 sequence: CASSLSAPGVSYEQYF. The CDR3 nucleotides read TGTGCCAGTAGTTTATCGGCCCCGGGAGTCTCCTACGAGCAGTACTTC.

The gene calls are TRBV27 and TRBJ2-7; D remains ambiguous. The V and J ends lost 2 bases and 2 bases respectively, with 7 bases between them. The CDR3 sequence is 13 residues long. Germline V gene data show CDR1 as MNHEY and CDR2 as SMNVEV (reference sequence). CDR3 loop: CASSLGRPYEQYF. Written as DNA, the CDR3 is TGTGCCAGCAGTTTAGGCCGGCCCTACGAGCAGTACTTC.

The V gene is TRBV19, the J gene TRBJ2-2; D remains ambiguous. Trimming took off 2 bases at V and 0 bases at J, with 4 bases between the two ends. This CDR3 comprises 14 residues. Germline assignment: CDR1 LNHDA and CDR2 SQIVND (reference sequence). The CDR3 sequence: CASSIQPNTGELFF. CDR3 bases: TGTGCCAGTAGTATACAGCCGAACACCGGGGAGCTGTTTTTT.